This T cell receptor beta chain was captured in a study of blood T cell repertoires in COVID-19. Study summary: The United States, Italy and Spain were the sources of the acute and convalescent COVID-19 samples. The cDNA or gDNA used as material had been derived from T cells, B-cell-depleted T cells, or PBMCs.

As originally analysed: Scientists estimated how many nucleated cells there were by amplifying reference gene primers. TCRdb keeps only in-frame clones here, not all; method: immunoSEQ multiplex PCR. V, J and clone size reflect that table, while D and trimming were determined from the DNA. The profile shows about 110,000 clones, less than 85% of them singletons. Trimming at V came to 3 bases and at J to 9 bases, leaving 5 bases not matched to a gene. This CDR3 is 14 amino acids long. Germline lookup yields CDR1 SGHRS and CDR2 YFSETQ. The specimen was peripheral blood. The chain employs TRBV5-1 and TRBJ2-1; TRBD1 matches at 11 bases. This sequence was found in a woman aged 60-75 years with acute or convalescent COVID-19. This chain's CDR3 is CASSWDRGNSEQFF. The CDR3, as DNA: TGCGCCAGCAGCTGGGACAGGGGGAACAGTGAGCAGTTCTTC.